These T cell receptor beta chains were read from a single sample in a study of metastatic and nonmetastatic thyroid tumors. TCRdb re-clonotyped the PCR reads via MiXCR. The table lists some 34,000 clones, approximately 15% of them singletons, with about 5% in the top ten. What was sequenced was blood. The receptor source for this set is a female donor with papillary thyroid cancer or a benign thyroid nodule (not recorded which). Some clones in this sample may be carry-over from other donors' samples. The CDR3 runs from the conserved cysteine through the conserved F or W. A D gene is named only where the DNA matches it firmly. Part of the rows lack a size; the others show once, few, many or a class for expanded clones.

TGTGCCAGCAGCCCCCCTGGGGTCGAGCAGTACTTC	CASSPPGVEQYF	.	.	TRBV7-3	TRBJ2-7
TGTGCCAGCAGACCCCTCGGGACAATCTCCTACGAGCAGTACTTC	CASRPLGTISYEQYF	.	.	TRBV6-2/TRBV6-3	TRBJ2-7
TGTGCCAGCAGCGTAGACGGGGCAAACTATGGCTACACCTTC	CASSVDGANYGYTF	many	.	TRBV9	TRBJ1-2
TGTGCCATCAGATTATCCATAGCAGGAGGGTATGGCTACACCTTC	CAIRLSIAGGYGYTF	many	.	TRBV10-3	TRBJ1-2
TGTGCCAGCAGGTGGCAGGGGACCTACGAGCAGTACTTC	CASRWQGTYEQYF	many	.	TRBV4-2	TRBJ2-7
TGTGCCAGCAGCTTAGCGGGGGGGGAAGCTTTCTTT	CASSLAGGEAFF	many	.	TRBV7-2	TRBJ1-1
TGTGCCAGCAGTGACTCCGAAGGGCTGGGTACGCAGTATTTT	CASSDSEGLGTQYF	many	.	TRBV6-4	TRBJ2-3
TGCGCCAGCATCTTGGAGCCAGTGAGGACCGGGGAGCTGTTTTTT	CASILEPVRTGELFF	.	.	TRBV5-1	TRBJ2-2
TGTGCCAGCAGAGAAGGGGGGGCCTATGCCTTAAGATCGATCTCGGACTACGAGCAGTACTTC	CASREGGAYALRSISDYEQYF	many	.	TRBV6-1	TRBJ2-7
TGTGCCAGCAGCTCGAACGGTGTGGGTCCTGAATCTTTCTTT	CASSSNGVGPESFF	.	.	TRBV7-2	TRBJ1-1
TGTGCCAGCTCACTGGATCGGGTAACTGGGGCCAACGTCCTGACTTTC	CASSLDRVTGANVLTF	many	.	TRBV18	TRBJ2-6
TGTGCCAGCAGCTTGGGGGGTAGGGGGCAGGACACCGGGGAGCTGTTTTTT	CASSLGGRGQDTGELFF	many	.	TRBV28	TRBJ2-2
TGTGCCAGCACCATGGACTCGAGGGGGAATGAGCAGTTCTTC	CASTMDSRGNEQFF	many	.	TRBV6-1	TRBJ2-1
TGTGCCAGCACACCAGGGCTGGCGGCTGGTGGCTACACCTTC	CASTPGLAAGGYTF	.	.	TRBV6-2/TRBV6-3	TRBJ1-2
TGTGCCAGCAGCCAAGGTCGAGGGACCGGGGAGCTGTTTTTT	CASSQGRGTGELFF	many	.	TRBV3-1	TRBJ2-2
TGTGCCAGTAGTATAGGTGGGGTGTTCAATCAGCCCCAGCATTTT	CASSIGGVFNQPQHF	many	.	TRBV19	TRBJ1-5
TGCGCCAGCAGTCTCAGGGACTCTGAAGAGACCCAGTACTTC	CASSLRDSEETQYF	many	.	TRBV4-1	TRBJ2-5
TGTGCCAGCAGCCCACCCAGCTATGGCTACACCTTC	CASSPPSYGYTF	medium-sized	.	TRBV7-2	TRBJ1-2
TGCGCCAGCAGTACTTACTCCGGGACAGAGAACACTGAAGCTTTCTTT	CASSTYSGTENTEAFF	many	TRBD1	TRBV5-1	TRBJ1-1
TGTGCCAGCAGCATCGCGGGAGGGTGGAATGAGCAGTTCTTC	CASSIAGGWNEQFF	many	TRBD2	TRBV9	TRBJ2-1
TGTGCCAGCAGCGTCGGAGGGATCCCTAACTATGGCTACACCTTC	CASSVGGIPNYGYTF	many	.	TRBV5-6	TRBJ1-2
TGCGCCAGCGCTGCGGGGGCCTACGAGCAGTACTTC	CASAAGAYEQYF	medium-sized	TRBD2	TRBV5-1	TRBJ2-7
TGTGCCAGCAGCCAAGTTTCACTAGGGGGTACTACCGGGGAGCTGTTTTTT	CASSQVSLGGTTGELFF	.	.	TRBV4-2	TRBJ2-2
TGTGCCAGCAGCCAAGAGATTACGGGGGGGAACTCCTACAATGAGCAGTTCTTC	CASSQEITGGNSYNEQFF	many	TRBD2	TRBV4-2	TRBJ2-1
TGCAGTGCTAGATTTGGAAGCACTGAAGCTTTCTTT	CSARFGSTEAFF	.	.	TRBV20-1	TRBJ1-1
TGTGCCAGCAGTGAACAGGGACCCACAGATACGCAGTATTTT	CASSEQGPTDTQYF	few	.	TRBV6-1	TRBJ2-3
TGTGCCAGCAGTGAAGTCGCAGGGGGCTATGGCTACACCTTC	CASSEVAGGYGYTF	many	TRBD1	TRBV6-1	TRBJ1-2
TGTGCCAGCAGCTCCATCTGGGGACTAGCTAACTACGAGCAGTACTTC	CASSSIWGLANYEQYF	many	TRBD2	TRBV28	TRBJ2-7
TGTGCCAGCAGCTTCAGGGTTATCACAGATACGCAGTATTTT	CASSFRVITDTQYF	many	.	TRBV9	TRBJ2-3
TGTGCCAGCTCGCTTTTAGCGGGGGATTACAATGAGCAGTTCTTC	CASSLLAGDYNEQFF	many	TRBD2	TRBV18	TRBJ2-1
TGTGCCAGCATCCAAGATGCAGCGAACACTGAAGCCTTCTTT	CASIQDAANTEAFF	.	.	TRBV4-2	TRBJ1-1
TGTGCCAGCAGCGCGACTACGCAAGAGACCCAGTACTTC	CASSATTQETQYF	many	.	TRBV7-7	TRBJ2-5
TGTGCCAGTAGTCCTCGGGACAGAAATACTTACGAGCAGTACTTC	CASSPRDRNTYEQYF	many	TRBD1	TRBV19	TRBJ2-7
TGCAGTGCTAGAGTCCGCGGAGACCGAGTAACTGTTGGCTACACCTTC	CSARVRGDRVTVGYTF	.	.	TRBV20-1	TRBJ1-2
TGCAGTGCTAGTAACCCAGGGGGGAGCACAGATACGCAGTATTTT	CSASNPGGSTDTQYF	.	.	TRBV20-1	TRBJ2-3
TGTGCCAGCAGTGCTCGAAGCAATCAGCCCCAGCATTTT	CASSARSNQPQHF	many	.	TRBV6-1	TRBJ1-5
TGTGCCAGCAGCCAAGGTTATCTTGACAACTATGGCTACACCTTC	CASSQGYLDNYGYTF	many	.	TRBV3-1	TRBJ1-2
TGTGCCTGGAGTAGACCATTTAGCAATCAGCCCCAGCATTTT	CAWSRPFSNQPQHF	many	.	TRBV30	TRBJ1-5